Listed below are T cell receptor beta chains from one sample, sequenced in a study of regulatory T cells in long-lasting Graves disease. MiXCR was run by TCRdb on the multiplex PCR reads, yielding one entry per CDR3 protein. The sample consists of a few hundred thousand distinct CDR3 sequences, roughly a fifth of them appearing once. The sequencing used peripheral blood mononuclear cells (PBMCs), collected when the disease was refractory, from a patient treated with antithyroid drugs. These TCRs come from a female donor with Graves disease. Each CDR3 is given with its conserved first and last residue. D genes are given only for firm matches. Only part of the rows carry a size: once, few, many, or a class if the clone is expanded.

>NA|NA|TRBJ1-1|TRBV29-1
CSVESIGLRDTEAFF
TGCAGCGTTGAGTCGATCGGGCTCAGGGACACTGAAGCTTTCTTT
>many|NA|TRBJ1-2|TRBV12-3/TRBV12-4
CASSPSEANYGYTF
TGTGCCAGCAGTCCTTCGGAGGCTAACTATGGCTACACCTTC
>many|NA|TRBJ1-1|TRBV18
CASSPQGVNTEAFF
TGTGCCAGCTCACCACAGGGCGTGAACACTGAAGCTTTCTTT
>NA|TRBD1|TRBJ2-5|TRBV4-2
CASSQAPGQGRWETQYF
TGTGCCAGCAGCCAAGCCCCCGGACAGGGCAGGTGGGAGACCCAGTACTTC
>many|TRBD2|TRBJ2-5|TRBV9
CASSGGTSGRKETQYF
TGTGCCAGCAGCGGAGGGACTAGCGGGAGGAAAGAGACCCAGTACTTC
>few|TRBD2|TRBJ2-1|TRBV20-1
CSAQPRTRAYNEQFF
TGCAGTGCGCAGCCTAGGACTAGGGCTTACAATGAGCAGTTCTTC
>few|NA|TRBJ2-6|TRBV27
CASSFGSSGANVLTF
TGTGCCAGCAGTTTCGGTAGCTCTGGGGCCAACGTCCTGACTTTC
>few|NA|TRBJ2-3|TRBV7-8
CASSLGITTDTQYF
TGTGCCAGCAGCTTAGGGATCACCACAGATACGCAGTATTTT
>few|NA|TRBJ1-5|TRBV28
CASMVERAGANQPQHF
TGTGCCAGCATGGTTGAAAGAGCGGGGGCCAATCAGCCCCAGCATTTT
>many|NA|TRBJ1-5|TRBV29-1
CSVDGGNNQPQHF
TGCAGCGTTGACGGCGGCAACAATCAGCCCCAGCATTTT
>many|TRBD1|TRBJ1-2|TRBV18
CASSAGQPPLNYGYTF
TGTGCCAGCTCGGCGGGACAGCCGCCACTTAACTATGGCTACACCTTC
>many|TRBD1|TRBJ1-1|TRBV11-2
CASSLSRTGWETEAFF
TGTGCCAGCAGCTTGAGTAGGACAGGGTGGGAGACTGAAGCTTTCTTT
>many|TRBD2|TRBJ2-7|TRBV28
CASSLPGLAGYEQYF
TGTGCCAGCAGTCTGCCGGGACTAGCGGGCTACGAGCAGTACTTC
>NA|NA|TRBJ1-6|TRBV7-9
CASRSTGDNSPLHF
TGTGCCAGCAGATCGACGGGGGATAATTCACCCCTCCACTTT
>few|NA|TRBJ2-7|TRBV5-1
CASSLGDTVYEQYF
TGCGCCAGCAGCTTGGGGGACACCGTCTACGAGCAGTACTTC
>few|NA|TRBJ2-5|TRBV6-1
CASSELGLGPSGETQYF
TGTGCCAGCAGTGAACTCGGCCTAGGGCCCTCAGGGGAGACCCAGTACTTC
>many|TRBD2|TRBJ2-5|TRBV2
CASSEQLAGETQYF
TGTGCCAGCAGTGAACAACTAGCGGGCGAGACCCAGTACTTC
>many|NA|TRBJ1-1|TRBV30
CAWSVQWDTEAFF
TGTGCCTGGAGTGTACAATGGGACACTGAAGCTTTCTTT
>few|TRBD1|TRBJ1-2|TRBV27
CASTFLQGGYGYTF
TGTGCCAGCACCTTCCTACAGGGGGGCTATGGCTACACCTTC
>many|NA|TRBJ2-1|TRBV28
CASSFRGKDNEQFF
TGTGCCAGCAGTTTCCGCGGGAAGGACAATGAGCAGTTCTTC
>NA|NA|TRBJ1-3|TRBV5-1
CASSLGGRYSGNTIYF
TGCGCCAGCAGCTTGGGGGGACGTTACTCTGGAAACACCATATATTTT
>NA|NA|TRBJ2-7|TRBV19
CASSQGTRYYEQYF
TGTGCCAGTAGTCAGGGGACTCGGTACTACGAGCAGTACTTC
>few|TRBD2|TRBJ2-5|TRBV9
CASSVAGLAQETQYF
TGTGCCAGCAGCGTAGCGGGACTAGCCCAAGAGACCCAGTACTTC
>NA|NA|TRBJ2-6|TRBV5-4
CASSLRTQGANVLTF
TGTGCCAGCAGCTTGAGAACCCAGGGGGCCAACGTCCTGACTTTC
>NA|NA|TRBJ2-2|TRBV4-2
CASSQEGRSGLFF
TGTGCCAGCAGCCAAGAGGGACGGTCAGGGCTGTTTTTT
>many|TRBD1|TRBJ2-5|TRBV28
CASSTTGDGEQETQYF
TGTGCCAGCAGTACTACAGGGGATGGAGAACAAGAGACCCAGTACTTC
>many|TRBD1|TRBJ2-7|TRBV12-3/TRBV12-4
CASRPMTGWEQYF
TGTGCCAGCAGACCAATGACAGGGTGGGAGCAGTACTTC
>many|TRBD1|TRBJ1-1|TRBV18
CASSQDRFGGITEAFF
TGTGCCAGCTCACAGGACAGGTTCGGTGGTATCACTGAAGCTTTCTTT
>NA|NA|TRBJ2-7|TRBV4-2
CASSQEGGYEQYF
TGTGCCAGCAGCCAAGAAGGGGGCTACGAGCAGTACTTC
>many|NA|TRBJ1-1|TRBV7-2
CASRADRLITEAFF
TGTGCCAGCAGGGCTGACAGGTTGATCACTGAAGCTTTCTTT
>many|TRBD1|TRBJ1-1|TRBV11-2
CASSLTTGVESTEAFF
TGTGCCAGCAGCTTAACGACAGGGGTTGAGTCCACTGAAGCTTTCTTT
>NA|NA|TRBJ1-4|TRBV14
CASSQGILGKLFF
TGTGCCAGCAGCCAAGGGATCTTAGGAAAACTGTTTTTT
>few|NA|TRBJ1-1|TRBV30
CAFTTGFATEAFF
TGTGCCTTCACGACAGGCTTCGCCACTGAAGCTTTCTTT
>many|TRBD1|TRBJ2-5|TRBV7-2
CASSPGTGRQETQYF
TGTGCCAGCAGCCCTGGGACAGGACGACAAGAGACCCAGTACTTC
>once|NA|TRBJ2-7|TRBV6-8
CASSLRKTSYEQYF
TGTGCCAGCAGTTTAAGGAAGACATCCTACGAGCAGTACTTC